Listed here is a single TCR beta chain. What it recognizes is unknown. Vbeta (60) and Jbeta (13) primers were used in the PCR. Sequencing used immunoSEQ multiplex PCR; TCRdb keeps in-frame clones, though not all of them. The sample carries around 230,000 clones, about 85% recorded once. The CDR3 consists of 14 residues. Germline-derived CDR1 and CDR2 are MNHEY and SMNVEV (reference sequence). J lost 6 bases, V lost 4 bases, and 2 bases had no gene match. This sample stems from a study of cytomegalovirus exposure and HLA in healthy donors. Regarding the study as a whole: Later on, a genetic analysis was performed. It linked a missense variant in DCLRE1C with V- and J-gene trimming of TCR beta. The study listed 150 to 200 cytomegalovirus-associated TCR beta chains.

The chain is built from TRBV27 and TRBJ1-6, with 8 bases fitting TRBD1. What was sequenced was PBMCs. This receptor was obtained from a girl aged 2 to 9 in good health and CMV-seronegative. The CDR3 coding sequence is TGTGCCAGCAGTTGGACAGGGTTTAATTCACCCCTCCACTTT. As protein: CASSWTGFNSPLHF.